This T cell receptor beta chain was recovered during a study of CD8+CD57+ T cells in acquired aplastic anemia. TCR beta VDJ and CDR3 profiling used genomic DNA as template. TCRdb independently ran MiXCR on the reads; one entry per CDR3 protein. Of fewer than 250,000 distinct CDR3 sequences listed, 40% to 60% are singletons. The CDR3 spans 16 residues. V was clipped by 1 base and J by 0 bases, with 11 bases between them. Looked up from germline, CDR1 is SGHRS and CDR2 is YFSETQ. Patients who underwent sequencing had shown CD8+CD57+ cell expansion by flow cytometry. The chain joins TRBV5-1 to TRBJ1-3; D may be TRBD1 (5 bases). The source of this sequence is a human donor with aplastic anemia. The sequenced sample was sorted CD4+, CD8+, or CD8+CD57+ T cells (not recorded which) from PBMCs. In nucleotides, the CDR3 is TGCGCCAGCAGCTTGTCAGGGATTAGCTCTGGAAACACCATATATTTT. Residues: CASSLSGISSGNTIYF.